The rows below give T cell receptor beta chains drawn from one sample of a study of early T cells in non-severe SARS-CoV-2 infection. A single record per CDR3 protein comes from TCRdb applying MiXCR to the 5' RACE reads. The sample comprises 90,000 to 120,000 distinct CDR3 sequences, roughly 10% of which are singletons, and 6.5% to 8% rests with the top ten. Sequenced: whole blood. The receptors originated from an adult who was a healthcare worker with PCR-confirmed SARS-CoV-2 infection or an uninfected control (not recorded which). The CDR3 runs from the conserved cysteine through the conserved F or W.

v_call	j_call	cdr3_aa
TRBV28	TRBJ2-5	CASSFGLSETQYF
TRBV7-2	TRBJ2-2	CASSLAGPKVTGELFF
TRBV2	TRBJ1-5	CASTMERSSNQPQHF
TRBV10-3	TRBJ2-7	CAISDWGSEQYF
TRBV6-6	TRBJ2-5	CASSYSTEIQETQYF
TRBV19	TRBJ1-5	CASSPPGTSNQPQHF
TRBV7-2	TRBJ1-4	CASSLGNREKLFF
TRBV5-5	TRBJ1-2	CASSLMPENVWGYTF
TRBV13	TRBJ1-1	CASSSDRATEAFF
TRBV7-8	TRBJ2-1	CASSLWGVDEQFF
TRBV10-3	TRBJ2-1	CAISGVGGTGPNNEQFF
TRBV2	TRBJ2-3	CASSENPGGLAGSTQGTQYF
TRBV11-2	TRBJ1-5	CASSLEREGHNQPQHF
TRBV5-5	TRBJ2-1	CASSMDGNEQFF
TRBV2	TRBJ2-7	CASSGTGYEQYF
TRBV9	TRBJ2-5	CASSLQGQGYQETQYF
TRBV4-1	TRBJ2-1	CASSGSGGYNEQFF
TRBV20-1	TRBJ2-1	CSAATSGSSYNEQFF